Presented here are 3 T cell receptor beta chains from one specimen sequenced in a study of T cells after yellow fever vaccination. A single record per CDR3 protein comes from TCRdb applying MiXCR to the 5' RACE reads. The sample lists about 300,000 distinct CDR3 sequences; 8.7% were seen once. The starting material was CD4+ T cells sorted from PBMCs, obtained 5 days after the yellow fever booster vaccination. These receptors were collected from a man younger than 30 who received the YFV17D yellow fever vaccine.

This clonotype was picked up a small number of times. This rearrangement joins TRBV10-3 to TRBJ1-1; 7 nucleotides line up with TRBD1. In germline, CDR1 is ENHRY, CDR2 SYGVKD. J lost 2 bases, V lost 4 bases, and 1 base had no gene match. There are 13 residues in the CDR3. CDR3 loop: CAISGQGNTEAFF. In DNA form, the CDR3 reads TGTGCCATCAGTGGACAGGGAAACACTGAAGCTTTCTTT.

The sample holds a few counts of this clonotype. The J gene is TRBJ1-1, the V gene TRBV6-2 or TRBV6-3; a weak D match, TRBD1 (6 bases). CDR1 is MNHEY, CDR2 SVGEGT, per germline. CDR3 length equals 14 residues. With 8 bases removed from V and 0 bases from J, the gap between germline ends came to 13 bases. CDR3 region: CASVKRGVNTEAFF. Here the CDR3 DNA reads TGTGCCAGCGTCAAAAGGGGGGTGAACACTGAAGCTTTCTTT.

V usage is TRBV5-4 and J usage is TRBJ1-2; no reliable D call. Germline V gene data show CDR1 as SGHNT and CDR2 as YYREEE (reference sequence). This CDR3 contains 13 residues. The V end was cut by 6 bases, the J end by 0 bases, with 9 bases between. CDR3 DNA: TGTGCCAGCAAGGTGTCAGCTAACTATGGCTACACCTTC. Its translation is CASKVSANYGYTF. Supplemented by reference TRBV5-4 and TRBJ1-2, the full variable domain reads ETGVTQSPTHLIKTRGQQVTLRCSSQSGHNTVSWYQQALGQGPQFIFQYYREEENGRGNFPPRFSGLQFPNYSSELNVNALELDDSALYLCASKVSANYGYTFGSGTRLTVV.